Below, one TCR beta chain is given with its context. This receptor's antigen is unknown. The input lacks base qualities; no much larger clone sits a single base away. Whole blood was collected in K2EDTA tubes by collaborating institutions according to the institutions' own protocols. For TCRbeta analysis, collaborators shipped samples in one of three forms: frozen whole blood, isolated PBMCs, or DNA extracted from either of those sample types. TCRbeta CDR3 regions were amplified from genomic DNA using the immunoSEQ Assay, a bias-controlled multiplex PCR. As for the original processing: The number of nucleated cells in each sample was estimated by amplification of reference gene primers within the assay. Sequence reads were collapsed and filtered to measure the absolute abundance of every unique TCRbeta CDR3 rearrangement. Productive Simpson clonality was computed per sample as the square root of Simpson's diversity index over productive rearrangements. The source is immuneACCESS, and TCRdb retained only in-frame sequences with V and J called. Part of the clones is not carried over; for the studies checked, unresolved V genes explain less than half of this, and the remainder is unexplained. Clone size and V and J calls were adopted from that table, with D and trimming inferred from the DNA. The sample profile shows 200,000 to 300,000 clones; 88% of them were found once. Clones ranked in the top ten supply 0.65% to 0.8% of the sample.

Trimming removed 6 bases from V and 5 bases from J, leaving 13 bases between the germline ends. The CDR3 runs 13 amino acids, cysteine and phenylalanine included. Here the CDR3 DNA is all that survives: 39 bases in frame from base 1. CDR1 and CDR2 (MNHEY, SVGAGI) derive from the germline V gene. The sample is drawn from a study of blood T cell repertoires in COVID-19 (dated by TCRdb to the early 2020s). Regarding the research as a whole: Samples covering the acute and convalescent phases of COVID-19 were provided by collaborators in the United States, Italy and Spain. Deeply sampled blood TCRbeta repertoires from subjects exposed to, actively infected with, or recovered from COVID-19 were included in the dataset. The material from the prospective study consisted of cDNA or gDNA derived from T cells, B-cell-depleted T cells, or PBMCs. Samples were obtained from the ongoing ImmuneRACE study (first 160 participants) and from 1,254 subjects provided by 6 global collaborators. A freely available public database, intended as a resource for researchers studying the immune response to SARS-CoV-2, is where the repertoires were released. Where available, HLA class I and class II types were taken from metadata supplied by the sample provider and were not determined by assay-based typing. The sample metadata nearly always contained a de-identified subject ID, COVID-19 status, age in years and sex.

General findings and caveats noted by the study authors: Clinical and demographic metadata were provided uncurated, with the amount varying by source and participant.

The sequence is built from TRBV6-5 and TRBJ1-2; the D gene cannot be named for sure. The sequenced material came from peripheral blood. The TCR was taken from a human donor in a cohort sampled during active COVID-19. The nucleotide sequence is TGTGCCAGCAGACCATACCGGGAGTATGGCTACACCTTC. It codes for CASRPYREYGYTF.